These 27 T cell receptor beta chains came from one sample sequenced in a study of T cell responses to AZD1222 COVID-19 vaccine. Method: immunoSEQ multiplex PCR; TCRdb's copy keeps in-frame clones and lacks some. The sample includes approximately 140,000 clones, around 90% seen only once; the top ten take 5.2%. The sequenced sample was peripheral blood, obtained on day 0 of AZD1222 vaccination. Receptor source: an adult in good health.

The J gene is TRBJ2-3, the V gene TRBV5-5, with 7 bases identical to TRBD1. V trimming: 2 bases; J trimming: 1 base; junction bases outside the gene matches: 4. The CDR3 consists of 15 residues. The germline CDR1 and CDR2 sequences are SGHKS and YYEKEE (reference sequence). The CDR3 DNA sequence: TGTGCCAGCAGCTTCTACAGGGGTGGCACAGATACGCAGTATTTT. Protein product: CASSFYRGGTDTQYF.

The genes are TRBV2 and TRBJ2-3; D possibly matches TRBD1 or TRBD2 (5 bases each). Per germline, CDR1 SNHLY and CDR2 FYNNEI. The CDR3 extends over 14 amino acids. Trimming cost V 6 bases and J 4 bases, with 14 bases left between them. CDR3 in amino acids: CASRTGTGPDTQYF. In DNA form, the CDR3 reads TGTGCCAGCAGGACGGGGACGGGGCCAGATACGCAGTATTTT.

This clone was found a few times. The CDR3 loop reads CASRSVPNSEQFF. CDR3 DNA sequence: TGTGCCAGCAGGTCGGTCCCCAATTCTGAGCAGTTCTTC. The gene calls are TRBV7-2 and TRBJ2-1; D is unresolved. The CDR3 extends over 13 amino acids. Germline V gives CDR1 SGHTA, CDR2 FQGNSA. Between the trimmed V and J ends, which lost 6 bases and 9 bases, there was a span of 15 bases.

V gene TRBV4-2 combines with J gene TRBJ2-7, with 12 bases that match TRBD1. The CDR3 is 20 residues long. V lost 3 bases to trimming and J lost 0 bases; unmatched junction nucleotides: 15. Per the germline V gene, CDR1 is LGHNA and CDR2 is YNFKEQ. This CDR3 is CASSQGDRGLVGGSSYEQYF. The CDR3 DNA is TGTGCCAGCAGCCAGGGGGACAGGGGGCTCGTCGGGGGGAGCTCCTACGAGCAGTACTTC.

V usage is TRBV7-9 and J usage is TRBJ1-4; D possibly corresponds to TRBD1 (5 bases). CDR1 is SEHNR and CDR2 is FQNEAQ in the germline V gene (reference sequence). Trimming removed 2 bases at V and 7 bases at J, with 11 bases between. The CDR3 loop spans 14 amino acids. The CDR3: CASSLNQGSEKLFF. The CDR3 nucleotides are TGTGCCAGCAGCTTAAACCAGGGTAGTGAAAAACTGTTTTTT.

The J gene is TRBJ2-4, the V gene TRBV7-9; D is ambiguous. Germline V gives CDR1 SEHNR, CDR2 FQNEAQ (reference sequence). V was clipped by 0 bases and J by 1 base, with 13 bases between them. CDR3 size: 17 residues. The CDR3 bases are TGTGCCAGCAGCTTAGCGGGTGGCCCCTACGCCAAAAACATTCAGTACTTC. Amino acid sequence: CASSLAGGPYAKNIQYF. Using reference TRBV7-9 and TRBJ2-4 for the parts outside the CDR3, the full variable domain is DTGVSQNPRHKITKRGQNVTFRCDPISEHNRLYWYRQTLGQGPEFLTYFQNEAQLEKSRLLSDRFSAERPKGSFSTLEIQRTEQGDSAMYLCASSLAGGPYAKNIQYFGAGTRLSVL.

The chain combines TRBV23-1 with TRBJ1-5; tentative D call: TRBD1 (5 bases). TRBV23-1 is an ORF, with its function uncertain. The CDR3 runs to 12 residues. V lost 4 bases to trimming and J lost 9 bases, with 10 bases between them. The CDR3 nucleotides read TGCGCCAGCAGTCTTTCGGGGCTGCCCCAGCATTTT. Amino acid sequence: CASSLSGLPQHF.

This chain connects TRBV19 to TRBJ1-1, with 8 bases that match TRBD1. The CDR3 runs 15 residues. V lost 6 bases, J lost 7 bases, and 13 bases stayed unmatched. CDR1 and CDR2 (germline): LNHDA, SQIVND (reference sequence). The CDR3 here is CASSRAGGTLVEAFF. CDR3 nucleotides: TGTGCCAGTAGCCGGGCAGGGGGCACTCTGGTTGAAGCTTTCTTT.

Details on this clone: Other DNA sequences in the same sample also yield this CDR3. The V and J genes are TRBV28 and TRBJ2-7; unclear D gene. The CDR3 contains 12 residues. The ends were cut back, 1 base at V and 0 bases at J, with 1 base in the middle. Germline lookup yields CDR1 MDHEN and CDR2 SYDVKM. CDR3 DNA: TGTGCCAGCAGTTTATCCTCCTACGAGCAGTACTTC. Protein product: CASSLSSYEQYF.

This chain links TRBV7-2 with TRBJ2-3; D unresolved. CDR1 is SGHTA, CDR2 FQGNSA, per germline. Trimming left V 5 bases short and J 4 bases short, with 4 bases between. The CDR3 has 11 amino acids. CDR3 coding DNA: TGTGCCAGCAGCCCCCCAGATACGCAGTATTTT. Translating gives CASSPPDTQYF.

The genes are TRBV7-3 and TRBJ1-3; D is ambiguous. The CDR3 has 13 amino acids. The germline gives CDR1 SGHTA, CDR2 FQGTGA. V lost 5 bases and J lost 1, with 6 bases in between. The CDR3 nucleotides read TGTGCCAGCAGCACTTCGTCTGGAAACACCATATATTTT. This encodes CASSTSSGNTIYF.

Note on this clone: The sample has other DNA sequences that encode this CDR3 too. The V gene is TRBV18, the J gene TRBJ2-5; no firm D call. V lost 3 bases and J lost 1, with 0 bases in between. CDR3 size: 11 residues. The V gene's germline CDR1 is KGHSH and CDR2 LQKENI. CDR3 residues: CASSPQETQYF. Here the CDR3 DNA reads TGTGCCAGCTCACCCCAAGAGACCCAGTACTTC.

The J gene is TRBJ1-1, the V gene TRBV12-5, with D hard to call. Germline loops: CDR1 LGHNT, CDR2 FRNRAP. Trimming removed 5 bases from V and 1 base from J, with 14 bases in between. This CDR3 contains 15 residues. The CDR3 DNA sequence: TGTGCTAGTGGTCCCATGGGAGGGAGGAACACTGAAGCTTTCTTT. The encoded protein is CASGPMGGRNTEAFF. The full variable domain, in which reference TRBV12-5 and TRBJ1-1 provide the parts outside the CDR3, is DARVTQTPRHKVTEMGQEVTMRCQPILGHNTVFWYRQTMMQGLELLAYFRNRAPLDDSGMPKDRFSAEMPDATLATLKIQPSEPRDSAVYFCASGPMGGRNTEAFFGQGTRLTVV.

This rearrangement joins TRBV5-8 to TRBJ2-1; possibly TRBD2 for D (6 bases). Germline V CDR1 and CDR2: SGHTS, YDEGEE. CDR3 size: 15 residues. Trimming removed 2 bases at V and 8 bases at J, with 17 bases between. The DNA for the CDR3 is TGTGCCAGCAGCTTCTACGGGGGTATAATCGATGAGCAGTTCTTC. It translates to CASSFYGGIIDEQFF.

The gene calls are TRBV5-6 and TRBJ2-5, with D tentatively TRBD1 or TRBD2 (5 bases each). CDR3 length: 14 amino acids. Per germline, CDR1 SGHDT and CDR2 YYEEEE. V was trimmed by 4 bases and J by 1 base, leaving 11 bases between them. In nucleotides, the CDR3 is TGTGCCAGCAGCCGGGGACGCCTCCAAGAGACCCAGTACTTC. It specifies CASSRGRLQETQYF. The full variable domain, in which reference TRBV5-6 and TRBJ2-5 provide the parts outside the CDR3, is DAGVTQSPTHLIKTRGQQVTLRCSPKSGHDTVSWYQQALGQGPQFIFQYYEEEERQRGNFPDRFSGHQFPNYSSELNVNALLLGDSALYLCASSRGRLQETQYFGPGTRLLVL.

This rearrangement joins TRBV28 to TRBJ1-1, with a tentative D call TRBD1 (5 bases). This CDR3 is 12 amino acids long. Germline V gene sequence: CDR1 MDHEN, CDR2 SYDVKM. Trimming took 2 bases from V and 6 from J, leaving 7 bases between them. This chain's CDR3 is CASSLAGPEAFF. The CDR3, as DNA: TGTGCCAGCAGTTTAGCGGGACCTGAAGCTTTCTTT. Full variable domain (outside the CDR3, taken from reference TRBV28 and TRBJ1-1): DVKVTQSSRYLVKRTGEKVFLECVQDMDHENMFWYRQDPGLGLRLIYFSYDVKMKEKGDIPEGYSVSREKKERFSLILESASTNQTSMYLCASSLAGPEAFFGQGTRLTVV.

This sequence joins TRBV3-1 (or the pseudogene TRBV3-2) and TRBJ1-2, with D tentatively TRBD1 (6 bases). The CDR3 has 13 amino acids. Between the trimmed V and J ends, which lost 6 bases and 4 bases, there was a span of 12 bases. Germline V CDR1 and CDR2: LGHDT, YNNKEL (reference sequence). This chain's CDR3 is CASSQRDIYGYTF. CDR3 DNA sequence: TGTGCCAGCAGTCAGCGGGACATCTATGGCTACACCTTC.

The rearrangement links TRBV29-1 to TRBJ2-5; D is possibly TRBD2 (5 bases). V lost 0 bases and J 1 base, leaving 12 bases between the germline ends. Germline-derived CDR1 and CDR2 are SQVTM and ANQGSEA. The CDR3 extends over 15 amino acids. This CDR3 is CSVEEGLGIQETQYF. The DNA for the CDR3 is TGCAGCGTTGAAGAAGGACTGGGAATCCAAGAGACCCAGTACTTC.

The V call is TRBV4-3, the J call TRBJ1-1; D is ambiguous. The CDR3 consists of 14 residues. V lost 0 bases to trimming and J lost 11 bases, with 16 bases between them. CDR1 and CDR2 (germline): LGHNA, YSLEER. The CDR3 nucleotides are TGCGCCAGCAGCCAAGATCACTTGGCAGACTGGGCTTTCTTT. It encodes CASSQDHLADWAFF.

For this clone: One junction end disagrees with the germline gene, perhaps due to a read error. The chain links TRBV5-1 to TRBJ2-3; D perhaps matches TRBD1 (7 bases). The germline gives CDR1 SGHRS, CDR2 YFSETQ. The CDR3 consists of 11 residues. The chain's CDR3 is CASSEGAVREF. The CDR3 DNA follows: TGCGCCAGCAGCGAGGGGGCGGTACGGGAGTTT.

The chain has TRBV19 and TRBJ1-3; D unresolved. The CDR3 has 16 amino acids. Trimming took 5 bases from V and 2 from J, leaving 16 bases between them. Germline assignment: CDR1 LNHDA and CDR2 SQIVND (reference sequence). The CDR3 loop is CASSLVSWEPGNTIYF. CDR3 in DNA: TGTGCCAGTAGTCTAGTCTCGTGGGAGCCTGGAAACACCATATATTTT.

The chain carries TRBV25-1 and TRBJ2-2; D uncertain. The germline V gene encodes CDR1 MGHDK and CDR2 SYGVNS. Trimming pared 1 base from V and 5 bases from J, leaving 5 bases between. The CDR3 length is 13 residues. The CDR3 spells CASSEFRTGELFF. As DNA, the CDR3 is TGTGCCAGCAGTGAATTTCGGACCGGGGAGCTGTTTTTT. The full variable domain, completed using reference TRBV25-1 and TRBJ2-2, is EADIYQTPRYLVIGTGKKITLECSQTMGHDKMYWYQQDPGMELHLIHYSYGVNSTEKGDLSSESTVSRIRTEHFPLTLESARPSHTSQYLCASSEFRTGELFFGEGSRLTVL.

The V call is TRBV2, the J call TRBJ1-2, with TRBD1 matching 7 bases. CDR1 and CDR2 from the germline V gene are SNHLY and FYNNEI. The J segment lost 4 bases and the V segment lost 10 bases, leaving 12 bases of the junction unmatched. This CDR3 has 14 residues. The CDR3 sequence: CAMGGRRQGYGYTF. CDR3 DNA sequence: TGTGCCATGGGTGGACGGCGACAGGGCTATGGCTACACCTTC.

The chain couples TRBV19 to TRBJ2-2, with D perhaps given as TRBD1 or TRBD2 (5 bases each). CDR1 is LNHDA and CDR2 is SQIVND in the germline V gene (reference sequence). The CDR3 is 16 residues long. V lost 3 bases, J lost 0 bases, and 11 bases lay in between. This CDR3 is CASSMGWDANTGELFF. Here the CDR3 DNA reads TGTGCCAGTAGTATGGGATGGGACGCGAACACCGGGGAGCTGTTTTTT.

J is TRBJ2-7 and V is TRBV13; TRBD2 matches 7 bases. This CDR3 has 14 amino acids. Trimming at V came to 5 bases and at J to 5 bases, leaving 9 bases not matched to a gene. Germline V CDR1 and CDR2: PRHDT, FYEKMQ (reference sequence). CDR3 amino acids: CASSTPLGGNEQYF. CDR3 in DNA: TGTGCCAGCAGCACCCCCCTGGGGGGGAACGAGCAGTACTTC.

The rearrangement uses TRBV4-1 and TRBJ2-1, with D unclear. The CDR3 contains 14 residues. The germline gives CDR1 MGHRA, CDR2 YSYEKL. V lost 3 bases and J 4 bases, leaving 10 bases between the germline ends. The CDR3 is CASSQTDAYNEQFF. Written as DNA, the CDR3 is TGCGCCAGCAGCCAGACGGACGCTTACAATGAGCAGTTCTTC.

The CDR3 sequence is CASSYLGDEQYF. CDR3 bases: TGTGCCAGCAGCTATTTGGGAGACGAGCAGTACTTC. The chain has TRBV11-1 and TRBJ2-7, with D maybe TRBD2 (5 bases). The ends were cut back, 4 bases at V and 5 bases at J, with 9 bases in the middle. This CDR3 has 12 residues. Per the germline V gene, CDR1 is SGHAT and CDR2 is FQDESV (reference sequence).